This is a list of T cell receptor beta chains from one sample in a study of blood T cell repertoires in COVID-19. Some clones are missing from TCRdb's copy, which holds only in-frame ones; the method was immunoSEQ multiplex PCR. This table holds fewer than 350,000 clones, roughly 86% found once. Sequencing was performed on peripheral blood. Every receptor here comes from a woman aged 30 to 39 who had recovered from COVID-19. CDR3s include the opening cysteine and the closing phenylalanine or tryptophan. A D gene is named only where the DNA matches it firmly. Clone size appears in some rows only: once, few, many, or a class for an expanded clone.

-,TRBD1,TRBJ2-2,TRBV5-4,CASSSGTGVFTGELFF,TGTGCCAGCAGCTCCGGGACAGGGGTTTTCACCGGGGAGCTGTTTTTT
-,TRBD2,TRBJ2-7,TRBV3-1/TRBV3-2,CASSQDGLAGAYEQYF,TGTGCCAGCAGCCAAGATGGACTAGCGGGGGCCTACGAGCAGTACTTC
-,TRBD1,TRBJ2-4,TRBV10-2,CASIPGTDKNIQYF,TGCGCCAGCATCCCGGGGACAGATAAAAACATTCAGTACTTC
-,-,TRBJ2-5,TRBV27,CASSPSGHPETQYF,TGTGCCAGCAGTCCCTCCGGACACCCAGAGACCCAGTACTTC
few,TRBD2,TRBJ2-3,TRBV29-1,CSVEDGGYVRTSADTQYF,TGCAGCGTTGAAGATGGGGGGTATGTCAGGACTAGCGCAGATACGCAGTATTTT
-,-,TRBJ2-6,TRBV3-1/TRBV3-2,CASSQGMGGSGANVLTF,TGTGCCAGCAGCCAAGGAATGGGGGGCTCTGGGGCCAACGTCCTGACTTTC
-,-,TRBJ2-5,TRBV5-4,CASSGGLKETQYF,TGTGCCAGCAGCGGCGGTCTAAAAGAGACCCAGTACTTC
-,-,TRBJ2-3,TRBV5-4,CASSRDTDTQYF,TGTGCCAGCAGCCGGGACACAGATACGCAGTATTTT
-,TRBD2,TRBJ2-3,TRBV9,CASSVGTSGGTDTQYF,TGTGCCAGCAGCGTCGGGACTAGCGGGGGCACAGATACGCAGTATTTT
once,-,TRBJ1-5,TRBV6-5,CASWDGRVGNQPQHF,TGTGCCAGCTGGGATGGCAGGGTGGGAAATCAGCCCCAGCATTTT
-,-,TRBJ1-1,TRBV28,CASSEVQVVYTEAFF,TGTGCCAGCAGCGAAGTACAGGTGGTGTACACTGAAGCTTTCTTT
-,TRBD2,TRBJ2-3,TRBV7-3,CASSFSGSIGTDTQYF,TGTGCCAGCAGCTTTAGCGGGAGTATCGGCACAGATACGCAGTATTTT
-,-,TRBJ1-1,TRBV5-1,CASSLVAVNTEAFF,TGCGCCAGCAGCTTGGTTGCAGTGAACACTGAAGCTTTCTTT
-,TRBD1,TRBJ1-1,TRBV18,CASSSGQGLNTEAFF,TGTGCCAGCTCGTCCGGACAGGGGTTGAACACTGAAGCTTTCTTT
-,TRBD1,TRBJ2-3,TRBV3-1/TRBV3-2,CASSQWTGGTDTQYF,TGTGCCAGCAGCCAATGGACAGGGGGCACAGATACGCAGTATTTT
-,-,TRBJ2-1,TRBV19,CASTAGGGGNEQFF,TGTGCCAGTACCGCAGGGGGAGGTGGCAATGAGCAGTTCTTC
-,-,TRBJ2-1,TRBV24-1,CATSDPTSPVGDEQFF,TGTGCCACCAGTGATCCCACTAGTCCCGTCGGGGATGAGCAGTTCTTC
-,-,TRBJ2-7,TRBV27,CASSLNGGLFSYEQYF,TGTGCCAGCAGTTTAAATGGCGGTCTTTTTTCCTACGAGCAGTACTTC
-,TRBD1,TRBJ2-5,TRBV10-3,CAISANLDRGQETQYF,TGTGCCATCAGTGCTAACCTAGACAGGGGCCAAGAGACCCAGTACTTC